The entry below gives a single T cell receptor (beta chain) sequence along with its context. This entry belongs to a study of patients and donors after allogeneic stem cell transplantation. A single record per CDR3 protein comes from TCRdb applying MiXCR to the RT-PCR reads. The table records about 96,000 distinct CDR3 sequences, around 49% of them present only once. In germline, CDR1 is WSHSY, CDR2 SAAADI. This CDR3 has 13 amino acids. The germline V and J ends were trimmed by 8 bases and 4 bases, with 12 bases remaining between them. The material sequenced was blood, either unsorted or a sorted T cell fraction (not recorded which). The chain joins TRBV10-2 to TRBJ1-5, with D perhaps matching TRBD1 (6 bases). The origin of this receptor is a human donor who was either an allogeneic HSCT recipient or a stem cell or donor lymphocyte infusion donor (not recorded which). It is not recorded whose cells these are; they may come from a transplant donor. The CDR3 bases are TGCGCCAGCTCACAGGGTTGGAATCAGCCCCAGCATTTT. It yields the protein CASSQGWNQPQHF.